This TCR beta chain was captured by sequencing in a study of blood T cell repertoires in COVID-19 (dated by TCRdb to the early 2020s). In the study overall: The collaborator samples originated in the United States, Italy and Spain and spanned the acute and convalescent phases of COVID-19. The prospective study material was composed of cDNA or gDNA derived from T cells, B-cell-depleted T cells, or PBMCs. Deeply sampled blood TCRbeta repertoires from subjects exposed to, actively infected with, or recovered from COVID-19 were included in the dataset. The repertoires were made available in a free public database intended to serve as a resource for research on the immune response to SARS-CoV-2. The samples were drawn from two sources: the first 160 participants of the ongoing ImmuneRACE study, and 950 to 1,500 subjects contributed by 6 global collaborators. A de-identified subject ID, COVID-19 status, age in years and sex were almost always included in the sample metadata. Where available, HLA class I and class II types were taken from metadata supplied by the sample provider and were not determined by assay-based typing. Results the study describes overall, beyond this receptor: How much clinical and demographic metadata was included differed by source and by participant, and the metadata was provided uncurated.

The collaborating institutions used their own protocols to collect whole blood in K2EDTA tubes. For TCRbeta analysis, collaborator samples were shipped as frozen whole blood, as isolated PBMCs, or as DNA extracted from either sample type. Its CDR3 holds 15 amino acids, cysteine through phenylalanine. Only the CDR3 region is kept as DNA, spanning 45 bases read in frame from base 1. Trimming costs V 1 base and J 4 bases, and their ends lie 11 bases apart. Reading the germline V gene (reference sequence) gives CDR1 LGHDT and CDR2 YNNKEL. TCRbeta CDR3 regions were amplified from genomic DNA using the immunoSEQ Assay, a bias-controlled multiplex PCR. The study's processing was this. Nucleated cell counts per sample were estimated from amplification of reference gene primers within the assay. Sequence reads were collapsed and filtered to measure the absolute abundance of every unique TCRbeta CDR3 rearrangement. For each sample, productive Simpson clonality was calculated as the square root of Simpson's diversity index over productive rearrangements. Held by TCRdb, this immuneACCESS table contains in-frame sequences only and omits some clones. Under half of the omission traces to an unresolved V gene where checked; the cause of the rest is unknown. For V, J and clone size, that table is used; D and trimming come from the DNA. For this sample there are roughly 100,000 clones; 70% to 90% appear just once. The ten largest clonotypes hold about 2.9% of the sample.

Concerning this clone: Which antigen it targets is not known. It has no much larger one-base neighbor in the sample; base qualities were not kept.

This chain joins TRBV3-1 (or the pseudogene TRBV3-2) to TRBJ1-3; the D gene is perhaps TRBD1, from 5 matching bases. This receptor was obtained from a man aged 50-60 years with active or convalescent COVID-19. Specimen: peripheral blood. The CDR3 region has the sequence CASSQGQSRGNTIYF. The nucleotide sequence is given as TGTGCCAGCAGCCAAGGACAGAGTAGGGGAAACACCATATATTTT.